Presented here are 20 T cell receptor beta chains from one specimen sequenced in a study of cytomegalovirus exposure and HLA in healthy donors. Primers for the PCR totalled 60 Vbeta and 13 Jbeta. Profiling relied on immunoSEQ multiplex PCR, and the TCRdb table lists in-frame clones only, not all of them. The repertoire consists of 150,000 to 200,000 clones, with around 73% occurring once and the leading ten covering approximately 5.4%. The source material was PBMCs. Every receptor here comes from a woman aged 18-30 years in good health and CMV-seropositive.

V and J are TRBV7-2 and TRBJ1-2, with D uncertain. Germline loops: CDR1 SGHTA, CDR2 FQGNSA. The CDR3 covers 15 residues. V gave up 1 base and J gave up 7 bases, with 16 bases separating them. This CDR3 reads CASSLEGRRTSGYTF. The CDR3, as DNA: TGTGCCAGCAGCTTAGAAGGCAGGCGAACTAGTGGCTACACCTTC.

V and J are TRBV5-1 and TRBJ1-2; D is perhaps TRBD1 (6 bases). Germline loops: CDR1 SGHRS, CDR2 YFSETQ. With 3 bases removed from V and 4 bases from J, the gap between germline ends came to 13 bases. CDR3 length: 14 residues. CDR3: CASSSQGIAYGYTF. CDR3 bases: TGCGCCAGCAGCTCCCAGGGGATTGCCTATGGCTACACCTTC.

The chain couples TRBV2 to TRBJ1-2, with a weak D call TRBD1 (6 bases). Trimming left V 2 bases short and J 3 bases short, with 10 bases between. CDR1 is SNHLY and CDR2 is FYNNEI in the germline V gene. There are 14 residues in the CDR3. CDR3 sequence: CASSEWTVDYGYTF. CDR3 bases: TGTGCCAGCAGTGAATGGACAGTTGACTATGGCTACACCTTC.

This sequence joins TRBV2 and TRBJ2-7, with D perhaps TRBD2 (5 bases). The length of the CDR3 is 14 residues. Germline V gene data show CDR1 as SNHLY and CDR2 as FYNNEI. The V gene lost 1 base and the J gene lost 4 bases, with 11 bases spanning the gap. This chain's CDR3 is CASSEGAGWYEQYF. Written as DNA, the CDR3 is TGTGCCAGCAGTGAAGGGGCGGGTTGGTACGAGCAGTACTTC.

This sequence joins TRBV4-3 and TRBJ1-4; tentatively, D is TRBD1 (6 bases). V dropped 0 bases and J dropped 4 bases, with 9 bases sitting between them. The CDR3 sequence is 15 residues long. Looked up from germline, CDR1 is LGHNA and CDR2 is YSLEER. The CDR3 here is CASSQETGINEKLFF. CDR3 nucleotides: TGCGCCAGCAGCCAAGAAACAGGGATTAATGAAAAACTGTTTTTT.

The chain couples TRBV6-6 to TRBJ1-1; D not resolved. This CDR3 has 14 amino acids. With 6 bases removed from V and 1 base from J, the gap between germline ends came to 12 bases. From germline, CDR1 is MNHNY and CDR2 SVGAGI (reference sequence). CDR3 protein: CASRSGRQNTEAFF. The CDR3 nucleotides read TGTGCCAGCAGATCGGGTCGCCAGAACACTGAAGCTTTCTTT.

A note on this clone: An end of the junction differs from the germline gene, which may be a read error. The chain is built from TRBV7-7 and TRBJ2-5; 7 positions match TRBD1. Germline V CDR1 and CDR2: SSHAT, FNYEAQ (reference sequence). This CDR3 has 15 residues. CDR3 residues: CASSLAPTGEQTQYF. The CDR3 DNA reads as TGTGCTAGCAGCTTAGCACCTACAGGGGAGCAGACCCAGTACTTC.

The V call is TRBV10-3, the J call TRBJ1-4; TRBD1 is a possible D gene (6 bases). Germline CDR1 ENHRY, CDR2 SYGVKD. The CDR3 has 13 residues. Trimming stripped 6 bases from V and 4 bases from J, with 9 bases between. The CDR3 here is CAIRDSLNEKLFF. As DNA, the CDR3 is TGTGCCATCAGGGACAGTCTTAATGAAAAACTGTTTTTT.

The genes are TRBV7-8 and TRBJ2-7, with TRBD1 matching 8 bases. Germline-derived CDR1 and CDR2 are SGHVS and FQNEAQ. The CDR3 loop spans 15 amino acids. V dropped 2 bases and J dropped 9; count of bases not matched to a gene: 12. CDR3 protein: CASSLTGGSPGGQYF. CDR3 bases: TGTGCCAGCAGCTTAACAGGGGGTTCTCCAGGGGGGCAGTACTTC.

This clone was picked up one time. The CDR3 region is CAWRRAGGEETQYF. The CDR3 region has the DNA TGTGCCTGGAGAAGGGCAGGGGGCGAGGAGACCCAGTACTTC. The rearrangement links TRBV30 to TRBJ2-5; TRBD1 agrees at 8 bases. This CDR3 has 14 amino acids. V lost 3 bases and J lost 5; bases outside the gene matches: 8. Looked up from germline, CDR1 is GTSNPN and CDR2 is SVGIG (reference sequence).

The rearrangement links TRBV7-8 to TRBJ2-5; 12 nucleotides line up with TRBD2. V lost 1 base, J lost 7 bases, and 10 bases stayed unmatched. CDR1 and CDR2 (germline): SGHVS, FQNEAQ. This CDR3 comprises 17 residues. The CDR3 region has the DNA TGTGCCAGCAGCTTAGATCGCCTAGCGGGGGGGCCGCGGACCCAGTACTTC. This codes for CASSLDRLAGGPRTQYF.

The chain recombines TRBV28 with TRBJ1-5; weak D call: TRBD1 (5 bases). V was shortened by 3 bases and J by 6 bases, with 12 bases between the two germline ends. Looked up from germline, CDR1 is MDHEN and CDR2 is SYDVKM. The CDR3 runs 14 residues. The CDR3 DNA reads as TGTGCCAGCAGTTTGATTGTGGGGGGTCAGCCCCAGCATTTT. Its translation: CASSLIVGGQPQHF. The full variable domain, with the rest looked up from reference TRBV28 and TRBJ1-5, is DVKVTQSSRYLVKRTGEKVFLECVQDMDHENMFWYRQDPGLGLRLIYFSYDVKMKEKGDIPEGYSVSREKKERFSLILESASTNQTSMYLCASSLIVGGQPQHFGDGTRLSIL.

The chain combines TRBV4-3 with TRBJ1-4; no clear D. Germline CDR1 and CDR2: LGHNA and YSLEER. V was shortened by 2 bases and J by 8 bases, with 21 bases between the two germline ends. The CDR3 is 17 amino acids. Here the CDR3 reads CASSQSNEPLREEKLFF. The CDR3 DNA follows: TGCGCCAGCAGCCAAAGCAATGAGCCCCTGAGAGAGGAAAAACTGTTTTTT.

The chain has TRBV2 and TRBJ2-5; D uncertain. TRBJ2-7 matches the DNA end more closely, so the J call is doubtful. This CDR3 comprises 15 residues. CDR1 is SNHLY and CDR2 is FYNNEI in the germline V gene. CDR3 loop: CASSEVSYSSYEQYF. The CDR3 nucleotides read TGTGCCAGCAGTGAAGTCAGTTACAGCTCCTACGAGCAGTACTTC.

V and J are TRBV7-8 and TRBJ2-3, with 12 bases matching TRBD2. The V segment lost 4 bases and the J segment 3 bases; nucleotides outside the gene matches: 20. The CDR3 is 21 amino acids. In germline, CDR1 is SGHVS, CDR2 FQNEAQ. The CDR3 DNA sequence: TGTGCCAGCAGCTACCCCCGTGAGCTAGCGGGGGGGGGACGCAAAACAGATACGCAGTATTTT. Translated, it gives CASSYPRELAGGGRKTDTQYF.

There are a few counts of this clone. The chain links TRBV2 to TRBJ2-5; 13 positions agree with TRBD2. The CDR3 has 16 residues. The junction had 8 bases not matched to a gene; V was cut back by 6 bases and J by 4 bases. Germline CDR1 reads SNHLY; CDR2 reads FYNNEI. This CDR3 reads CASSTGTSGVGETQYF. The CDR3 coding sequence is TGTGCCAGCAGCACTGGGACTAGCGGGGTGGGAGAGACCCAGTACTTC.

This clone was detected a few times. The V call is TRBV25-1, the J call TRBJ1-2, with no clear D. This CDR3 is 13 amino acids long. Germline-derived CDR1 and CDR2 are MGHDK and SYGVNS. Deletions cut 4 bases from V and 8 bases from J, with 14 bases between. The CDR3 nucleotides read TGTGCCAGCAGTGGCCGGTTCTCGTCCGGCTACACCTTC. This sequence encodes CASSGRFSSGYTF.

This clone was seen only a few times. The gene calls are TRBV6-1 and TRBJ1-2, with 8 bases lining up with TRBD1. After removal of 3 bases from V and 8 bases from J, the junction contained 2 bases not matched to a gene. The CDR3 spans 12 residues. Germline values: CDR1 MNHNS, CDR2 SASEGT. The CDR3 DNA is TGTGCCAGCAGTGATAGGACAGGGGGCTACACCTTC. Translated: CASSDRTGGYTF.

The chain uses TRBV11-3 and TRBJ2-1; TRBD1 might be the D (6 bases). The germline CDR1 and CDR2 sequences are SGHNT and YENEEA. The CDR3 covers 15 residues. Trimming took 5 bases from V and 3 from J, leaving 14 bases between them. Here the CDR3 DNA reads TGTGCCAGCAGCGCCCGACAGGCAAACTACAATGAGCAGTTCTTC. Protein sequence: CASSARQANYNEQFF.

The rearrangement uses TRBV9 and TRBJ2-2, with TRBD1 as a possible D gene (7 bases). CDR1 is SGDLS, CDR2 YYNGEE, per germline. This CDR3 has 15 amino acids. V shed 7 bases and J shed 0 bases, with 13 bases lying between them. CDR3 in DNA: TGTGCCAGCGGAGGGACAGTCGCGAACACCGGGGAGCTGTTTTTT. Translating it yields CASGGTVANTGELFF.